This T cell receptor beta chain was sequenced during a study of T cell responses to AZD1222 COVID-19 vaccine. Some clones are missing from TCRdb's copy, which holds only in-frame ones; the method was immunoSEQ multiplex PCR. Of some 120,000 clones in the sample, around 92% are singletons; the top ten hold about 4.5%. Broader study findings: Just 5 or 6 AZD1222 recipients tested seropositive at baseline. Donors were mostly white British, more females; clonal diversity possibly underestimated.

Comments on this clone: Its antigen is as yet unknown.

This CDR3 is 14 amino acids long. Germline CDR1 is ENHRY and CDR2 is SYGVKD. Trimming shortened V by 6 bases and J by 6 bases, and 16 bases separated the two germline ends. This receptor was identified in an adult in good health. V usage is TRBV10-3 and J usage is TRBJ2-3; possibly TRBD1 for D (6 bases). Here the sequenced sample was peripheral blood, taken on day 0 of AZD1222 vaccination. The CDR3 reads CAIRQQGNADTQYF. CDR3 DNA sequence: TGTGCCATCAGACAACAGGGTAATGCGGATACGCAGTATTTT.